This record concerns one T cell receptor (beta chain) sequence. Its antigen remains unidentified. These data originate in a study of shared clonotypes between healthy human individuals. Study-level findings and limits: Clonotypes that were shared across a handful of donors made up around 4.6% of naive CD4 clonotypes.

Germline V gene data show CDR1 as SGHVS and CDR2 as FQNEAQ. Trimming left V 8 bases short and J 5 bases short, with 16 bases between. The CDR3 is 14 residues long. The assay was carried out at the deep level. Sequenced by immunoSEQ multiplex PCR; TCRdb stores in-frame clones only, minus some. The sample holds roughly 2.5 million clones; around 90% are singletons and the top ten take about 0.13%. Sequenced input: naive CD4+ T cells sorted from blood. Subset of the sample: CD45RA+ positively selected. The rearrangement links TRBV7-8 to TRBJ2-1; D may match TRBD1 or TRBD2 (5 bases each). The sequence was collected from a man aged 18-30 years in good health. Here the CDR3 reads CASGRGDRDNEQFF. CDR3 nucleotide sequence: TGTGCCAGCGGCCGAGGGGACCGGGACAATGAGCAGTTCTTC.